A single sample is the source of the 14 T cell receptor beta chains below, sequenced in a study of control samples from healthy donors and cancer patients. Produced via immunoSEQ multiplex PCR; TCRdb's table is partial and in-frame only. The sample carries more than 20,000 clones, roughly 85% recorded once. Input material: PBMCs. These receptors were obtained from a man aged 55 to 70 with head and neck cancer.

Remarks on this clone: At the DNA level, this CDR3 is encoded by other sequences in the same sample as well. V usage is TRBV7-8 and J usage is TRBJ2-7, with 8 bases lining up with TRBD2. The ends lost 2 bases at V and 4 bases at J; junction bases unmatched: 7. From germline, CDR1 is SGHVS and CDR2 FQNEAQ. The CDR3 runs to 15 residues. The CDR3 sequence: CASSLRSGRGYEQYF. DNA for the CDR3: TGTGCCAGCAGCTTAAGAAGCGGGAGAGGGTACGAGCAGTACTTC. The whole variable domain, remainder taken from reference TRBV7-8 and TRBJ2-7, is GAGVSQSPRYKVAKRGQDVALRCDPISGHVSLFWYQQALGQGPEFLTYFQNEAQLDKSGLPSDRFFAERPEGSVSTLKIQRTQQEDSAVYLCASSLRSGRGYEQYFGPGTRLTVT.

V and J are TRBV5-1 and TRBJ2-1, with 9 bases fitting TRBD1. V trimming: 4 bases; J trimming: 8 bases; junction bases outside the gene matches: 7. Germline assignment: CDR1 SGHRS and CDR2 YFSETQ. This CDR3 region has 14 residues. The CDR3 sequence is CASSTGTGIHEQFF. Written as DNA, the CDR3 is TGCGCCAGCAGCACCGGGACAGGGATCCATGAGCAGTTCTTC.

The rearrangement links TRBV9 to TRBJ1-2, with D possibly TRBD1 on 5 matching bases. Looked up from germline, CDR1 is SGDLS and CDR2 is YYNGEE. The V gene lost 0 bases and the J gene lost 3 bases, with 9 bases spanning the gap. The CDR3 loop spans 14 amino acids. In DNA, the CDR3 is TGTGCCAGCAGCGTAGGGGGAGGGGACTATGGCTACACCTTC. Amino acid sequence: CASSVGGGDYGYTF.

The chain links TRBV5-1 to TRBJ2-3, with TRBD2 matching 10 bases. V lost 0 bases, J lost 5 bases, and 0 bases stayed unmatched. The CDR3 loop spans 14 amino acids. The germline V gene encodes CDR1 SGHRS and CDR2 YFSETQ. CDR3 in DNA: TGCGCCAGCAGCTTGGGGACTAGCGGAGATACGCAGTATTTT. Its protein is CASSLGTSGDTQYF.

The V gene is TRBV11-2, the J gene TRBJ1-2; D might be TRBD1 (5 bases). The CDR3 contains 14 residues. The V end was cut by 2 bases, the J end by 2 bases, with 9 bases between. The germline gives CDR1 SGHAT, CDR2 FQNNGV. The CDR3 sequence is CASSLKGPNYGYTF. CDR3 DNA: TGTGCCAGCAGCTTAAAGGGACCCAACTATGGCTACACCTTC.

The rearrangement uses TRBV2 and TRBJ2-2; 10 bases are shared with TRBD1. CDR3 length equals 22 residues. Unmatched junction bases numbered 21, after V lost 4 bases and J lost 1 base. Looked up from germline, CDR1 is SNHLY and CDR2 is FYNNEI. The chain's CDR3 is CASSAVPGQGSSSGKNTGELFF. Here the CDR3 DNA reads TGTGCCAGCAGTGCCGTGCCGGGACAGGGGAGCTCCAGCGGGAAGAACACCGGGGAGCTGTTTTTT.

CDR3 bases: TGTGCCAGCAGCTTAACCGGACAGGGTCATGAAAAACTGTTTTTT. This translates into CASSLTGQGHEKLFF. The V and J genes are TRBV7-6 and TRBJ1-4, with 8 bases identical to TRBD1. The CDR3 contains 15 residues. V dropped 2 bases and J dropped 6; count of bases not matched to a gene: 5. Germline V gene data show CDR1 as SGHVS and CDR2 as FNYEAQ.

CDR3 in DNA: TGTGCCAGCAGCGTAGAAGGCGAGGACACTGAAGCTTTCTTT. Encoded protein: CASSVEGEDTEAFF. The chain couples TRBV9 to TRBJ1-1; D ambiguous. Per germline, CDR1 SGDLS and CDR2 YYNGEE. The CDR3 runs 14 residues. V lost 0 bases, J lost 3 bases, and 9 bases lay in between.

The V gene is TRBV3-1 (or the pseudogene TRBV3-2), the J gene TRBJ1-6, with D unclear. The V and J ends lost 1 base and 6 bases respectively, with 7 bases between them. The CDR3 is made up of 14 amino acids. Germline CDR1 reads LGHDT; CDR2 reads YNNKEL (reference sequence). The CDR3 DNA is TGTGCCAGCAGCCAAGGACGGATTAATTCACCCCTCCACTTT. Translated, it gives CASSQGRINSPLHF.

V usage is TRBV7-3 and J usage is TRBJ2-1; TRBD2 is a possible D gene (5 bases). The V gene's germline CDR1 is SGHTA and CDR2 FQGTGA. Trimming removed 5 bases at V and 10 bases at J, with 15 bases between. The CDR3 is 13 amino acids. As DNA, the CDR3 is TGTGCCAGCAGCCCCTCCCTCCGAGGGGAGCAGTTCTTC. Its protein is CASSPSLRGEQFF.

This chain joins TRBV6-2 or TRBV6-3 and TRBJ2-5; 12 positions match TRBD1. V was pared by 10 bases and J by 5 bases, with 11 bases of the junction left unmatched. This CDR3 is built from 15 residues. CDR1 and CDR2 (germline): MNHEY, SVGEGT. The CDR3 nucleotides are TGTGCCACCAGCCGAGGGACAGGGGGCTTCGAGACCCAGTACTTC. This gives the protein CATSRGTGGFETQYF.

The rearrangement joins TRBV30 to TRBJ2-5; D uncertain. V lost 5 bases to trimming and J lost 1 base, with 14 bases between them. The germline gives CDR1 GTSNPN, CDR2 SVGIG (reference sequence). CDR3 size: 14 residues. CDR3 sequence reads: CAWGSGLVQETQYF. DNA of the CDR3: TGTGCCTGGGGATCCGGCCTCGTCCAAGAGACCCAGTACTTC.

V gene TRBV14 combines with J gene TRBJ1-2, with D possibly being TRBD1 (6 bases). The germline CDR1 and CDR2 sequences are SGHDN and FVKESK. The ends were cut back, 1 base at V and 4 bases at J, with 10 bases in the middle. This CDR3 is built from 14 residues. CDR3 DNA sequence: TGTGCCAGCAGCCAAGTGAGAGGGGGCTATGGCTACACCTTC. It codes for CASSQVRGGYGYTF.

V usage is TRBV18 and J usage is TRBJ1-1, with TRBD1 matching 7 bases. V shed 9 bases, J shed 1 base, and the junction held 2 bases outside the gene matches. This CDR3 region has 12 residues. Germline loops: CDR1 KGHSH, CDR2 LQKENI. The CDR3 DNA sequence: TGTGCCAGTCGGACAGGGAACACTGAAGCTTTCTTT. It yields the protein CASRTGNTEAFF.